The entry below describes one TCR beta chain. Its specificity is unknown. Vbeta (60) and Jbeta (13) primers were used in the PCR. The table came from immunoSEQ multiplex PCR; TCRdb's copy has only in-frame clones and leaves some out. Of fewer than 180,000 clones detected, less than 85% appear once; the ten largest clones hold about 6.7%. The sample originates from a study of cytomegalovirus exposure and HLA in healthy donors. Study-level findings and limits: About 90% or about 30% of the time was how often most TCR beta V segments were productive, according to an earlier analysis.

CDR3 length equals 14 residues. Trimming took off 3 bases at V and 4 bases at J, with 11 bases between the two ends. Germline CDR1 MDHEN, CDR2 SYDVKM. The specimen was PBMCs. The V and J genes are TRBV28 and TRBJ2-3; TRBD1 might be the D (5 bases). The sequence came from a man in his fifties in good health and CMV-seropositive. In DNA, the CDR3 is TGTGCCAGCAGTTTTCAACTGGGGCCAGATACGCAGTATTTT. Encoded protein: CASSFQLGPDTQYF.